The 12 T cell receptor beta chains below come from one sample, sequenced in a study of blood T cell repertoires in COVID-19. TCRdb's copy holds only in-frame clones and misses some; the assay was immunoSEQ multiplex PCR. Counted here are 160,000 or so clones, about 85% occurring once; the ten biggest clones make up less than 6.5%. The specimen was peripheral blood. Receptors were obtained from a woman aged 45-59 years with COVID-19, enrolled during active disease.

CDR3 sequence (DNA): TGTGCCACCAGCAGAGCCCTAGTACAGGGAATCAACTATGGCTACACCTTC. It codes for CATSRALVQGINYGYTF. The chain has TRBV15 and TRBJ1-2, with D possibly TRBD1 on 6 matching bases. The CDR3 spans 17 residues. The germline V gene encodes CDR1 LNHNV and CDR2 YYDKDF (reference sequence). Between the trimmed V and J ends, which lost 1 base and 2 bases, there was a span of 17 bases.

CDR3 coding DNA: TGTGCCAGCAGCTTAGGAGGTAGTAATTCACCCCTCCACTTT. Translation gives CASSLGGSNSPLHF. The chain joins TRBV7-3 to TRBJ1-6; D is undetermined. Trimming shortened V by 2 bases and J by 6 bases, and 8 bases separated the two germline ends. Looked up from germline, CDR1 is SGHTA and CDR2 is FQGTGA. This CDR3 region has 14 residues.

This chain links TRBV7-2 with TRBJ2-7, with 9 bases lining up with TRBD1. The germline V gene has CDR1 SGHTA and CDR2 FQGNSA. The trim removed 9 bases at V and 5 bases at J, leaving 11 bases unmatched. The CDR3 sequence is 14 residues long. The CDR3 coding sequence is TGTGCCAGTGCCCTGGGACAGGGAAACCACGAGCAGTACTTC. Translation: CASALGQGNHEQYF.

This clone appeared once. V gene TRBV6-5 combines with J gene TRBJ2-7; D may be TRBD1 (5 bases). Germline V gives CDR1 MNHEY, CDR2 SVGAGI. CDR3 length: 16 residues. Trimming left V 3 bases short and J 5 bases short, with 20 bases between. The CDR3 DNA reads as TGTGCCAGCAGTTATCTTCAATTGGGCGCAGGGAACGAGCAGTACTTC. Amino acids: CASSYLQLGAGNEQYF.

This rearrangement joins TRBV6-1 to TRBJ1-2; TRBD1 might be the D (5 bases). V was shortened by 1 base and J by 7 bases, with 19 bases between the two germline ends. The CDR3 runs 16 residues. Germline V gene sequence: CDR1 MNHNS, CDR2 SASEGT. The CDR3 region is CASSEVGQVSGFGYTF. Written as DNA, the CDR3 is TGTGCCAGCAGTGAAGTGGGGCAAGTGAGTGGCTTTGGCTACACCTTC.

The chain has TRBV7-3 and TRBJ2-3; TRBD2 agrees at 9 bases. Germline CDR1 and CDR2: SGHTA and FQGTGA. The CDR3 is made up of 16 amino acids. The V segment lost 3 bases and the J segment 1 base; nucleotides outside the gene matches: 5. CDR3 loop: CASSLRGGRGTDTQYF. As DNA, the CDR3 is TGTGCCAGCAGCTTGCGGGGGGGCCGCGGCACAGATACGCAGTATTTT. The full variable domain, its missing parts supplied by reference TRBV7-3 and TRBJ2-3, is GAGVSQTPSNKVTEKGKYVELRCDPISGHTALYWYRQSLGQGPEFLIYFQGTGAADDSGLPNDRFFAVRPEGSVSTLKIQRTERGDSAVYLCASSLRGGRGTDTQYFGPGTRLTVL.

This chain uses TRBV10-1 with TRBJ2-2; D is undetermined. Germline V lookup: CDR1 WNHNN, CDR2 SYGVQD (reference sequence). The CDR3 contains 13 residues. Trimming took off 7 bases at V and 0 bases at J, with 6 bases between the two ends. Here the CDR3 DNA reads TGCGCCAGCATGGCCCCGAACACCGGGGAGCTGTTTTTT. This encodes CASMAPNTGELFF.

This chain links TRBV11-1 with TRBJ2-2; TRBD1 matches 7 bases. CDR1 and CDR2 (germline): SGHAT, FQDESV (reference sequence). The CDR3 runs to 15 residues. Germline trimming cut 4 bases from V and 0 bases from J; bases unmatched to any gene: 2. CDR3 loop: CASSWGTANTGELFF. The CDR3 nucleotides are TGTGCCAGCAGCTGGGGGACAGCGAACACCGGGGAGCTGTTTTTT.

The V and J genes are TRBV7-6 and TRBJ1-1; a possible D gene is TRBD1 (5 bases). The V gene's germline CDR1 is SGHVS and CDR2 FNYEAQ. V lost 5 bases and J lost 0, with 13 bases in between. The CDR3 length is 15 residues. CDR3 bases: TGTGCCAGCAGCCCATCGGAGGGGATGAACACTGAAGCTTTCTTT. It is translated as CASSPSEGMNTEAFF.

The chain has TRBV13 and TRBJ2-3; 11 bases fit TRBD1. The ends lost 5 bases at V and 5 bases at J; junction bases unmatched: 9. The CDR3 runs 16 residues. Germline V gene lookup returns CDR1 PRHDT and CDR2 FYEKMQ (reference sequence). The chain's CDR3 is CASSVSGTGGLDTQYF. CDR3 nucleotides: TGTGCCAGCAGCGTCTCCGGGACAGGGGGTTTAGATACGCAGTATTTT.

The chain uses TRBV7-3 and TRBJ2-5, with 7 bases aligning to TRBD1. V trimming: 2 bases; J trimming: 7 bases; junction bases outside the gene matches: 10. The CDR3 runs 15 residues. Germline CDR1 and CDR2: SGHTA and FQGTGA. The CDR3 sequence: CASSLVPDREGTQYF. CDR3 sequence (DNA): TGTGCCAGCAGCTTAGTCCCCGACAGGGAAGGGACCCAGTACTTC.

CDR3 bases: TGTGCCAGCAGCTCCGCCCCCCTGGACAGAGAAGAGACCCAGTACTTC. As protein: CASSSAPLDREETQYF. V usage is TRBV5-4 and J usage is TRBJ2-5; D is possibly TRBD1 (6 bases). Germline CDR1 and CDR2: SGHNT and YYREEE (reference sequence). The CDR3 sequence is 16 residues long. V was cut by 3 bases and J by 3 bases, with 18 bases left in between.